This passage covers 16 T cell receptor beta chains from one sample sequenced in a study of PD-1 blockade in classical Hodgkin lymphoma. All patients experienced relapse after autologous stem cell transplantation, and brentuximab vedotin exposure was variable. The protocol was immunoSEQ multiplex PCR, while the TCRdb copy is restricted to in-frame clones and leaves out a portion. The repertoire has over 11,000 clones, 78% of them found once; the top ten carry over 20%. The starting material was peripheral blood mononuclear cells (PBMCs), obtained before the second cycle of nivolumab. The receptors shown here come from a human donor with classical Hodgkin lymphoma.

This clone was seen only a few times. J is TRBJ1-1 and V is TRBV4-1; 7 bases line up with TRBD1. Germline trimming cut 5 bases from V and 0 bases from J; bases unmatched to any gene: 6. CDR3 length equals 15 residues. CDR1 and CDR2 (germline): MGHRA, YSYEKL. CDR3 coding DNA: TGCGCCAGCAGCTTCCGGGACAGCTTGAACACTGAAGCTTTCTTT. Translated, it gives CASSFRDSLNTEAFF.

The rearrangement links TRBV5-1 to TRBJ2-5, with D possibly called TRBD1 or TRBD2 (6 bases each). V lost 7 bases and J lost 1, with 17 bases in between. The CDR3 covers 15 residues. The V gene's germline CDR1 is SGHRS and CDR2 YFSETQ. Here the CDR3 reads CASSFFGGPQETQYF. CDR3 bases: TGCGCCAGCTCCTTTTTTGGGGGGCCCCAAGAGACCCAGTACTTC.

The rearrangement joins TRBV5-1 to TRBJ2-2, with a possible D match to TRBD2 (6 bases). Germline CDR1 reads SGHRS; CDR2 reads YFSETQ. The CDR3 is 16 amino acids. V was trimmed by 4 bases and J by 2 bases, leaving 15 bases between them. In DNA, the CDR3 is TGCGCCAGCAGCCCCTTCGGGGGACCAAACACCGGGGAGCTGTTTTTT. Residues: CASSPFGGPNTGELFF.

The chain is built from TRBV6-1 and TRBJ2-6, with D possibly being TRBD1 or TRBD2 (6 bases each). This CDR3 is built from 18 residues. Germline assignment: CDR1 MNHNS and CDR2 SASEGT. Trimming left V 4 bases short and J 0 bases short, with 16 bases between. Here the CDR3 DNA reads TGTGCCAGCAGTGGGAGGGGGTGGCTAAGCTCTGGGGCCAACGTCCTGACTTTC. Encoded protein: CASSGRGWLSSGANVLTF.

CDR3 residues: CASSESDYQPQHF. CDR3 nucleotide sequence: TGCGCCAGCAGTGAGTCGGACTACCAGCCCCAGCATTTT. The chain combines TRBV10-2 with TRBJ1-5; D is ambiguous. V lost 0 bases, J lost 7 bases, and 7 bases lay in between. Germline V CDR1 and CDR2: WSHSY, SAAADI. The CDR3 is made up of 13 amino acids.

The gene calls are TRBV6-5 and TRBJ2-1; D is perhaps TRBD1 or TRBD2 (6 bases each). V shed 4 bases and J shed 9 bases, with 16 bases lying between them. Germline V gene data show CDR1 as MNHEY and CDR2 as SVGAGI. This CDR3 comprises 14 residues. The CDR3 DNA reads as TGTGCCAGCAGTTGGGGGGCACTAGCCGGTGAGCAGTTCTTC. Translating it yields CASSWGALAGEQFF.

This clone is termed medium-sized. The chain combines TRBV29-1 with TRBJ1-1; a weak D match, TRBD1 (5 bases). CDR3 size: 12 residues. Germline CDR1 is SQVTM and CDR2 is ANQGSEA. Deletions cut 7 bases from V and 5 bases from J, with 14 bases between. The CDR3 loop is CSGRRAATEAFF. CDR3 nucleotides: TGCAGCGGTCGCAGGGCGGCAACTGAAGCTTTCTTT.

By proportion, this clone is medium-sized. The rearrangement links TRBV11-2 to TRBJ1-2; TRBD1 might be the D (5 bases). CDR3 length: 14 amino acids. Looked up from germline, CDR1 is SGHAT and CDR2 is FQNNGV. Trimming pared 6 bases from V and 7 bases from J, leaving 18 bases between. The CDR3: CASSKQGIILGYTF. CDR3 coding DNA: TGTGCCAGCAGTAAGCAGGGTATCATTCTTGGCTACACCTTC.

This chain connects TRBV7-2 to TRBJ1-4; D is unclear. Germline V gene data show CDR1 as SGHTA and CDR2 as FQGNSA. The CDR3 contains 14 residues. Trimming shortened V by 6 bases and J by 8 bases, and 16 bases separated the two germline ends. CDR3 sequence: CASRPGPFGEKLFF. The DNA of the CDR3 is TGTGCCAGCAGACCTGGACCTTTCGGAGAAAAACTGTTTTTT. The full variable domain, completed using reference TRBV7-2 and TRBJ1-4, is GAGVSQSPSNKVTEKGKDVELRCDPISGHTALYWYRQSLGQGLEFLIYFQGNSAPDKSGLPSDRFSAERTGGSVSTLTIQRTQQEDSAVYLCASRPGPFGEKLFFGSGTQLSVL.

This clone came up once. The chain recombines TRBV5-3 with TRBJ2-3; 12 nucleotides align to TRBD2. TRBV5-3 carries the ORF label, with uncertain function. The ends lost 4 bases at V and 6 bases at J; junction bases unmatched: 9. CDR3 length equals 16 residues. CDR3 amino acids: CARSTPLAGGPDTQYF. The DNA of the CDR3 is TGTGCCAGAAGCACCCCACTAGCGGGGGGCCCCGATACGCAGTATTTT.

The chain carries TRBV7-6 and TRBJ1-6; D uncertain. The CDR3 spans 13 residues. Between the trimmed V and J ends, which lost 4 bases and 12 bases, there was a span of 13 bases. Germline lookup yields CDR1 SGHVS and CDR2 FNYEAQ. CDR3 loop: CASSSTIGEPLHF. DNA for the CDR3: TGTGCCAGCAGCTCAACTATCGGGGAACCCCTCCACTTT.

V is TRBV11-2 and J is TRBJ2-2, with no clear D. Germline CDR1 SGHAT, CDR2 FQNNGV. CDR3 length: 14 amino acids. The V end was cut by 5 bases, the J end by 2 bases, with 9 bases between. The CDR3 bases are TGTGCCAGCAGCGCTTTGGCCAACACCGGGGAGCTGTTTTTT. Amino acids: CASSALANTGELFF.

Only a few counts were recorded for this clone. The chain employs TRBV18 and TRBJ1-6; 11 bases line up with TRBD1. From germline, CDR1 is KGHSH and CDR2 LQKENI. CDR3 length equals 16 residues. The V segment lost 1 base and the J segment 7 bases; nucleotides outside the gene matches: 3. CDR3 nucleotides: TGTGCCAGCTCACCACAAGGGACAGGGGGGAATTCACCCCTCCACTTT. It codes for CASSPQGTGGNSPLHF.

CDR3 region: CASSFGGTGDYGYTF. As DNA, the CDR3 is TGCGCCAGCAGCTTTGGAGGGACGGGCGACTATGGCTACACCTTC. The gene calls are TRBV5-1 and TRBJ1-2; perhaps TRBD1 as D (5 bases). Trimming cost V 2 bases and J 3 bases, with 14 bases left between them. The CDR3 length is 15 residues. Germline-derived CDR1 and CDR2 are SGHRS and YFSETQ.

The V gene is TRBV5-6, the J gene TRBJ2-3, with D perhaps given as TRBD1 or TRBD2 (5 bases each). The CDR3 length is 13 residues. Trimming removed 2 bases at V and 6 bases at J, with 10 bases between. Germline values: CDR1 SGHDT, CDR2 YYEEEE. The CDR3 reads CASSFEGRDTQYF. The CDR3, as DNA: TGTGCCAGCAGCTTCGAGGGGCGGGATACGCAGTATTTT.

The CDR3 DNA sequence: TGTGCCAGTAGTGACCGGGACAGGTACCATGAAGCTTTCTTT. It codes for CASSDRDRYHEAFF. The V gene is TRBV19, the J gene TRBJ1-1; 8 bases line up with TRBD1. The germline V gene has CDR1 LNHDA and CDR2 SQIVND (reference sequence). The CDR3 has 14 residues. J gave up 7 bases and V 5 bases, and 9 bases lay outside the gene matches.